A selection of T cell receptor beta chains follows, all from one sample in a study of T cell repertoires in cytomegalovirus infection. Via MiXCR, TCRdb re-called the reads, giving one row per CDR3 protein. The sample consists of around 490,000 distinct CDR3 sequences, around 27% of them appearing once. The sample consisted of PBMCs. The receptors shown here come from a human donor in good health (CMV status not recorded). Some clones in this sample may be carry-over from other donors' samples. The CDR3 runs from the conserved cysteine through the conserved F or W. The D gene is left open where the match is weak. Size values are once, few and many counts, or a class for expanded clones, and some rows have none.

cdr3_length: 12
v_call: TRBV25-1
j_call: TRBJ2-7
d_call: .
clone_size: few
cdr3_nt: TGTGCCAGCAGTGAATACCCCTACGAGCAGTACTTC
cdr3_aa: CASSEYPYEQYF

cdr3_length: 12
v_call: TRBV12-3/TRBV12-4
j_call: TRBJ2-5
d_call: .
clone_size: .
cdr3_nt: TGTGCCAGCAGTTTCTCTCCGGAGACCCAGTACTTC
cdr3_aa: CASSFSPETQYF

cdr3_length: 13
v_call: TRBV7-8
j_call: TRBJ1-1
d_call: .
clone_size: many
cdr3_nt: TGTGCCAGCAGCTCGTTAGCTCGGGCTGAAGCTTTCTTT
cdr3_aa: CASSSLARAEAFF

cdr3_length: 14
v_call: TRBV6-5
j_call: TRBJ2-1
d_call: .
clone_size: few
cdr3_nt: TGTGCCAGCAGTTACTCGAGTGGGAGAAATGAGCAGTTCTTC
cdr3_aa: CASSYSSGRNEQFF

cdr3_length: 16
v_call: TRBV7-9
j_call: TRBJ2-3
d_call: TRBD1
clone_size: few
cdr3_nt: TGTGCCAGCAGTTTCTGGACAGGGGGCGCCACAGATACGCAGTATTTT
cdr3_aa: CASSFWTGGATDTQYF

cdr3_length: 13
v_call: TRBV19
j_call: TRBJ2-5
d_call: .
clone_size: .
cdr3_nt: TGTGCCAGTAGGGACATGCCGCGGGAGACCCAGTACTTC
cdr3_aa: CASRDMPRETQYF

cdr3_length: 15
v_call: TRBV6-1
j_call: TRBJ2-2
d_call: .
clone_size: few
cdr3_nt: TGTGCCAGCACCCCACCAGGAGTTGGCACCGGGGAGCTGTTTTTT
cdr3_aa: CASTPPGVGTGELFF

cdr3_length: 14
v_call: TRBV5-6
j_call: TRBJ1-6
d_call: TRBD1
clone_size: few
cdr3_nt: TGTGCCAGCAGCTTGGACAGGGGGGATTCACCCCTCCACTTT
cdr3_aa: CASSLDRGDSPLHF

cdr3_length: 13
v_call: TRBV6-2/TRBV6-3
j_call: TRBJ2-1
d_call: .
clone_size: .
cdr3_nt: TGTGCCAGCAGGGGTCCGAATAGCAATGAGCAGTTCTTC
cdr3_aa: CASRGPNSNEQFF

cdr3_length: 15
v_call: TRBV6-8
j_call: TRBJ2-5
d_call: .
clone_size: .
cdr3_nt: TGTGCCAGCACCTTGACCCAAGGTCTCCAAGAGACCCAGTACTTC
cdr3_aa: CASTLTQGLQETQYF

cdr3_length: 15
v_call: TRBV7-9
j_call: TRBJ1-6
d_call: .
clone_size: .
cdr3_nt: TGTGCCAGCAGGAGGACTGGGACGGATAATTCACCCCTCCACTTT
cdr3_aa: CASRRTGTDNSPLHF

cdr3_length: 15
v_call: TRBV19
j_call: TRBJ2-2
d_call: .
clone_size: .
cdr3_nt: TGTGCCAGTGGACCAGGGGAAACGAACACCGGGGAGCTGTTTTTT
cdr3_aa: CASGPGETNTGELFF

cdr3_length: 15
v_call: TRBV12-3/TRBV12-4
j_call: TRBJ2-1
d_call: .
clone_size: .
cdr3_nt: TGTGCCAGCAGCCACAGCGGGCCCTCCTACAATGAGCAGTTCTTC
cdr3_aa: CASSHSGPSYNEQFF